The TCR beta chain described here comes from a study of shared clonotypes between healthy human individuals. Germline CDR1 SGHNT, CDR2 YYREEE (reference sequence). This CDR3 comprises 14 residues. The V end was cut by 4 bases, the J end by 2 bases, with 13 bases between. Measured with immunoSEQ multiplex PCR; TCRdb has only the in-frame clones, and not every one. The sample holds over 2 million clones, 85% to 95% seen once. This rearrangement joins TRBV5-4 to TRBJ2-7; D is possibly TRBD1 or TRBD2 (5 bases each). This sequence originates from a man aged 18 to 30 in good health. Sequencing was done on a sample of naive CD4+ T cells sorted from blood. Subset denoted: CD45RA+ positively selected. CDR3 nucleotide sequence: TGTGCCAGCAGCCTGGGACCGCCTGCCTACGAGCAGTACTTC. The encoded protein is CASSLGPPAYEQYF.